The next 3 T cell receptor beta chains were all read from a single sample in a study of Tregs in tolerant kidney transplant recipients. Method: immunoSEQ multiplex PCR; TCRdb's copy keeps in-frame clones and lacks some. Among roughly 80,000 clones listed, around 90% were seen once. The sequenced sample was Tregs from blood, obtained before the transplant. The receptors shown here come from a human donor who received a combined kidney and bone marrow transplant.

This chain links TRBV25-1 with TRBJ1-5; no reliable D call. Trimming stripped 3 bases from V and 0 bases from J, with 9 bases between. Germline CDR1 and CDR2: MGHDK and SYGVNS. The CDR3 runs to 15 residues. The CDR3 bases are TGTGCCAGCAGTGAGGCAGGACCTAGCAATCAGCCCCAGCATTTT. Translated: CASSEAGPSNQPQHF.

This chain links TRBV19 with TRBJ1-1, with TRBD1 matching over 7 bases. The V segment lost 5 bases and the J segment 1 base; nucleotides outside the gene matches: 4. This CDR3 has 14 residues. Germline assignment: CDR1 LNHDA and CDR2 SQIVND (reference sequence). The DNA for the CDR3 is TGTGCCAGTAGTTTACAGGGGCCGAACACTGAAGCTTTCTTT. Translated, it gives CASSLQGPNTEAFF.

The rearrangement links TRBV11-3 to TRBJ2-2; TRBD2 matches at 11 bases. Per the germline V gene, CDR1 is SGHNT and CDR2 is YENEEA. The CDR3 covers 18 residues. With 5 bases clipped from V and 4 bases from J, the junction kept 12 bases outside the gene matches. CDR3 sequence reads: CASSPDNNSGRGTGELFF. CDR3 sequence (DNA): TGTGCCAGCAGCCCCGACAATAATAGCGGGAGGGGCACCGGGGAGCTGTTTTTT.